This TCR beta chain was captured by sequencing in a study of T cell responses to AZD1222 COVID-19 vaccine. Profiling relied on immunoSEQ multiplex PCR, and the TCRdb table lists in-frame clones only, not all of them. The sample holds about 190,000 clones, roughly nine tenths seen once. V lost 3 bases to trimming and J lost 0 bases, with 5 bases between them. Germline CDR1 reads LNHNV; CDR2 reads YYDKDF (reference sequence). This CDR3 has 14 residues. This sequence joins TRBV15 and TRBJ2-2; D uncertain. Sequences were derived from peripheral blood, sampled on day 0 of AZD1222 vaccination. This receptor was taken from an adult in good health. The CDR3 DNA reads as TGTGCCACCAGCAGTGGCCCGAACACCGGGGAGCTGTTTTTT. Translated, it gives CATSSGPNTGELFF.